Below, 22 T cell receptor beta chains from the same sample are listed, as sequenced in a study of ipilimumab plus nivolumab after autologous stem cell transplantation. Here immunoSEQ multiplex PCR was the method, and the copy in TCRdb shows in-frame clones only, minus some. The sample holds approximately 5,000 clones, less than 80% seen once. The material sequenced was PBMCs, taken in a trial of ipilimumab plus nivolumab as post-transplant consolidation. These receptors originate from a male donor with multiple myeloma.

The chain has TRBV19 and TRBJ1-5; D is uncertain. Trimming removed 0 bases at V and 5 bases at J, with 20 bases between. The CDR3 length is 18 residues. The germline CDR1 and CDR2 sequences are LNHDA and SQIVND (reference sequence). In DNA form, the CDR3 reads TGTGCCAGTAGTATAGATCCTCGGCCGGCACTATGGGATCAGCCCCAGCATTTT. It specifies CASSIDPRPALWDQPQHF.

This clone showed up just once. The genes are TRBV9 and TRBJ1-1; 10 bases agree with TRBD1. This CDR3 has 12 residues. V dropped 3 bases and J dropped 12; count of bases not matched to a gene: 5. CDR1 SGDLS and CDR2 YYNGEE come from the germline V gene. CDR3 amino acids: CASSEGQGKTFF. The CDR3 bases are TGTGCCAGCAGCGAGGGACAGGGGAAGACTTTCTTT.

The chain joins TRBV6-5 to TRBJ2-1; D not resolved. V was clipped by 4 bases and J by 5 bases, with 6 bases between them. Germline V gene lookup returns CDR1 MNHEY and CDR2 SVGAGI. There are 12 residues in the CDR3. CDR3 DNA: TGTGCCAGCAGTTCCGTAAACAATGAGCAGTTCTTC. Translation gives CASSSVNNEQFF.

As concerns this clone: The junction departs from the called germline gene at one end, perhaps through a read error. The chain combines TRBV5-1 with TRBJ2-3; perhaps D is TRBD1 or TRBD2 (6 bases each). Per germline, CDR1 SGHRS and CDR2 YFSETQ. CDR3 length: 16 amino acids. The CDR3 DNA follows: TGCGTCAGCAGCCCGAACGGGGGCCTTAGCACAGATACGCAGTATTTT. Amino acid sequence: CVSSPNGGLSTDTQYF.

This rearrangement joins TRBV11-2 to TRBJ2-3, with D perhaps being TRBD1 or TRBD2 (5 bases each). The germline V and J ends were trimmed by 1 base and 0 bases, with 14 bases remaining between them. The length of the CDR3 is 17 residues. The germline V gene has CDR1 SGHAT and CDR2 FQNNGV. The CDR3 DNA sequence: TGTGCCAGCAGCTTAGGGGGACCGACCCCAAGCACAGATACGCAGTATTTT. It codes for CASSLGGPTPSTDTQYF.

This clone was observed a few times. The chain uses TRBV7-2 and TRBJ2-5, with 11 positions matching TRBD2. The germline V gene encodes CDR1 SGHTA and CDR2 FQGNSA. V was clipped by 4 bases and J by 6 bases; unmatched bases: 4. The CDR3 loop spans 14 amino acids. CDR3 DNA sequence: TGTGCCAGCAGCTCTAGCGGGGGGCGGCAGACCCAGTACTTC. Protein: CASSSSGGRQTQYF. Variable domain in full (rest from reference TRBV7-2 and TRBJ2-5): GAGVSQSPSNKVTEKGKDVELRCDPISGHTALYWYRQSLGQGLEFLIYFQGNSAPDKSGLPSDRFSAERTGGSVSTLTIQRTQQEDSAVYLCASSSSGGRQTQYFGPGTRLLVL.

This rearrangement joins TRBV4-1 to TRBJ2-7, with TRBD1 matching over 7 bases. Losses at the gene ends were 5 bases for V and 4 bases for J; bases not matched to a gene: 8. This CDR3 contains 14 residues. Looked up from germline, CDR1 is MGHRA and CDR2 is YSYEKL. The CDR3 DNA sequence: TGCGCCAGCAGCTTTAGGGACAGCCTTTACGAGCAGTACTTC. It translates to CASSFRDSLYEQYF.

In nucleotides, the CDR3 is TGTGCCAGCAGCTCCCTTTCGTCCGGACGCGGGGGCGTTGGCTACACCTTC. This codes for CASSSLSSGRGGVGYTF. This chain connects TRBV7-8 to TRBJ1-2; D is possibly TRBD1 (6 bases). V lost 4 bases to trimming and J lost 7 bases, with 25 bases between them. The germline gives CDR1 SGHVS, CDR2 FQNEAQ. This CDR3 region has 17 residues.

The rearrangement links TRBV5-1 to TRBJ1-6; no reliable D call. CDR1 SGHRS and CDR2 YFSETQ come from the germline V gene. The CDR3 is 14 amino acids. Trimming cost V 3 bases and J 11 bases, with 15 bases left between them. DNA of the CDR3: TGCGCCAGCAGCTACGGATATCTCGGGGCACCCCTCCACTTT. Translated: CASSYGYLGAPLHF.

The chain joins TRBV6-5 to TRBJ1-1; weak D call: TRBD1 (6 bases). The length of the CDR3 is 15 residues. Germline CDR1 reads MNHEY; CDR2 reads SVGAGI. V was cut by 7 bases and J by 0 bases, with 15 bases left in between. CDR3 nucleotides: TGTGCCAGCACGGGGGGGCTCCAACTGAACACTGAAGCTTTCTTT. Translation gives CASTGGLQLNTEAFF.

This chain links TRBV7-9 with TRBJ1-2; unclear D gene. Germline CDR1 is SEHNR and CDR2 is FQNEAQ (reference sequence). This CDR3 contains 15 residues. Deletions cut 5 bases from V and 3 bases from J, with 16 bases between. The chain's CDR3 is CASSPGVGIHYGYTF. CDR3 in DNA: TGTGCCAGCAGCCCAGGCGTAGGAATCCACTATGGCTACACCTTC.

This clone was detected once. The chain has TRBV2 and TRBJ1-1; 8 bases fit TRBD1. The CDR3 sequence is 14 residues long. Germline CDR1 reads SNHLY; CDR2 reads FYNNEI. V was clipped by 7 bases and J by 4 bases; unmatched bases: 8. Here the CDR3 DNA reads TGTGCCAGCAACTCCCAGGGGGCGAGCACTGAAGCTTTCTTT. Translated, it gives CASNSQGASTEAFF.

The chain recombines TRBV7-2 with TRBJ2-2, with 7 bases identical to TRBD1. This CDR3 contains 16 residues. The germline CDR1 and CDR2 sequences are SGHTA and FQGNSA. Losses at the gene ends were 1 base for V and 4 bases for J; bases not matched to a gene: 6. The CDR3 coding sequence is TGTGCCAGCAGCTTAGGGAAAGACAGGGCCACCGGGGAGCTGTTTTTT. Amino acid sequence: CASSLGKDRATGELFF.

The rearrangement links TRBV7-2 to TRBJ1-2, with a tentative D call TRBD1 (6 bases). The CDR3 has 18 amino acids. Germline V gene sequence: CDR1 SGHTA, CDR2 FQGNSA. Trimming pared 4 bases from V and 0 bases from J, leaving 21 bases between. CDR3 nucleotide sequence: TGTGCCAGCAGCTGGGTTGGTGGCAGGGGAGCTTCTAACTATGGCTACACCTTC. Residues: CASSWVGGRGASNYGYTF.

The count of this clone is one. The chain combines TRBV2 with TRBJ2-5; a weak D match, TRBD2 (6 bases). Germline-derived CDR1 and CDR2 are SNHLY and FYNNEI. Trimming removed 8 bases at V and 3 bases at J, with 13 bases between. CDR3 length equals 13 residues. CDR3 loop: CASGAGRKETQYF. The CDR3 DNA sequence: TGTGCCAGCGGGGCGGGACGGAAAGAGACCCAGTACTTC.

The chain's CDR3 is CASSISGGGGYTF. The CDR3 region has the DNA TGTGCCAGCAGTATATCGGGAGGAGGGGGCTACACCTTC. The V gene is TRBV6-6, the J gene TRBJ1-2; D remains unclear. V lost 5 bases to trimming and J lost 8 bases, with 15 bases between them. The CDR3 covers 13 residues. Germline V lookup: CDR1 MNHNY, CDR2 SVGAGI (reference sequence).

This clone is judged large. The V call is TRBV4-2, the J call TRBJ2-7; 13 nucleotides line up with TRBD2. Looked up from germline, CDR1 is LGHNA and CDR2 is YNFKEQ. The junction had 10 bases not matched to a gene; V was cut back by 4 bases and J by 4 bases. The CDR3 spans 17 residues. The CDR3 is CASSPRLGLAGLYEQYF. CDR3 nucleotides: TGTGCCAGCAGCCCAAGACTGGGACTAGCGGGGCTATACGAGCAGTACTTC.

The chain couples TRBV5-8 to TRBJ1-6; 7 bases are a match to TRBD1. The V segment lost 2 bases and the J segment 4 bases; nucleotides outside the gene matches: 0. The CDR3 runs 14 residues. CDR1 is SGHTS, CDR2 YDEGEE, per germline. CDR3 sequence reads: CASSLQGYNSPLHF. Here the CDR3 DNA reads TGTGCCAGCAGCTTACAGGGGTATAATTCACCCCTCCACTTT. Filled out from reference TRBV5-8 and TRBJ1-6, the complete variable domain reads EAGVTQSPTHLIKTRGQQATLRCSPISGHTSVYWYQQALGLGLQFLLWYDEGEERNRGNFPPRFSGRQFPNYSSELNVNALELEDSALYLCASSLQGYNSPLHFGNGTRLTVT.

The J gene is TRBJ2-3, the V gene TRBV7-2; D is uncertain. The CDR3 covers 15 residues. Germline loops: CDR1 SGHTA, CDR2 FQGNSA. V shed 2 bases and J shed 2 bases, with 11 bases lying between them. CDR3 region: CASSLRQGDTDTQYF. As DNA, the CDR3 is TGTGCCAGCAGCTTAAGACAAGGAGACACAGATACGCAGTATTTT. The full variable domain, completed using reference TRBV7-2 and TRBJ2-3, is GAGVSQSPSNKVTEKGKDVELRCDPISGHTALYWYRQSLGQGLEFLIYFQGNSAPDKSGLPSDRFSAERTGGSVSTLTIQRTQQEDSAVYLCASSLRQGDTDTQYFGPGTRLTVL.

This clone was detected a few times. V and J are TRBV9 and TRBJ2-2, with D uncertain. The CDR3 is made up of 14 amino acids. Trimming removed 2 bases at V and 3 bases at J, with 8 bases between. CDR1 is SGDLS and CDR2 is YYNGEE in the germline V gene. The CDR3 loop reads CASSVDPYTGELFF. Here the CDR3 DNA reads TGTGCCAGCAGCGTTGATCCTTACACCGGGGAGCTGTTTTTT.

This clone was picked up one time. V gene TRBV25-1 combines with J gene TRBJ1-2, with D possibly matching TRBD1 (5 bases). The V end lost 4 bases, the J end lost 7 bases, and 7 bases lay between the germline ends. Germline values: CDR1 MGHDK, CDR2 SYGVNS. This CDR3 has 11 residues. The CDR3 DNA sequence: TGTGCCAGCAGTGCAAGGGGTGGCTACACCTTC. It yields the protein CASSARGGYTF.

V gene TRBV27 combines with J gene TRBJ1-4; D perhaps matches TRBD1 (5 bases). Germline V CDR1 and CDR2: MNHEY, SMNVEV (reference sequence). CDR3 length: 13 amino acids. The V end was cut by 0 bases, the J end by 13 bases, with 12 bases between. As DNA, the CDR3 is TGTGCCAGCAGTTTATCAGGGACTTCTAGACTGTTTTTT. Its translation: CASSLSGTSRLFF.